The 18 T cell receptor beta chains given below trace back to one sample, sequenced in a study of blood T cell repertoires in COVID-19. Using immunoSEQ multiplex PCR, the repertoire was profiled, and TCRdb retains in-frame clones only, with some absent. The sample gives about 140,000 clones, about 86% of which show up once; over 8% is in the top ten. Sequenced sample: peripheral blood. The receptors were sampled from a human donor in a cohort sampled during active COVID-19.

This clone was picked up one time. The rearrangement uses TRBV5-8 and TRBJ1-1; 7 bases line up with TRBD1. Unmatched junction bases numbered 3, after V lost 1 base and J lost 0 bases. Germline CDR1 SGHTS, CDR2 YDEGEE. The CDR3 totals 15 residues. CDR3: CASSLSGTVNTEAFF. DNA of the CDR3: TGTGCCAGCAGCTTGTCCGGGACAGTGAACACTGAAGCTTTCTTT.

The chain is built from TRBV11-2 and TRBJ2-5, with TRBD2 matching 7 bases. The CDR3 consists of 15 residues. V trimming: 1 base; J trimming: 5 bases; junction bases outside the gene matches: 7. CDR1 and CDR2 from the germline V gene are SGHAT and FQNNGV. The CDR3 sequence: CASSLVPTSQETQYF. CDR3 bases: TGTGCCAGCAGCTTAGTCCCGACTAGCCAGGAGACCCAGTACTTC.

The gene calls are TRBV27 and TRBJ1-6, with a weak D call TRBD1 (5 bases). This CDR3 contains 15 residues. V was cut by 0 bases and J by 6 bases, with 9 bases left in between. Germline V gene lookup returns CDR1 MNHEY and CDR2 SMNVEV (reference sequence). CDR3 DNA sequence: TGTGCCAGCAGTTTATCGGGGGGGATTAATTCACCCCTCCACTTT. Amino acids: CASSLSGGINSPLHF.

The V and J genes are TRBV6-1 and TRBJ2-1, with 10 bases matching TRBD1. CDR3 length equals 16 residues. V trimming: 3 bases; J trimming: 7 bases; junction bases outside the gene matches: 9. CDR1 MNHNS and CDR2 SASEGT come from the germline V gene. CDR3 coding DNA: TGTGCCAGCAGTGAGACCGGGACAGGGGCGTTGAATGAGCAGTTCTTC. Translation gives CASSETGTGALNEQFF.

The gene calls are TRBV7-9 and TRBJ1-5; D remains ambiguous. V lost 5 bases and J lost 2, with 16 bases in between. The CDR3 sequence is 16 residues long. Germline-derived CDR1 and CDR2 are SEHNR and FQNEAQ (reference sequence). The CDR3 region has the DNA TGTGCCAGCAGCCTGGAATCGGGTCGGGGCAATCAGCCCCAGCATTTT. Translated, it gives CASSLESGRGNQPQHF.

The chain carries TRBV3-1 (or the pseudogene TRBV3-2) and TRBJ1-5; D perhaps matches TRBD1 (5 bases). This CDR3 region has 14 residues. CDR1 LGHDT and CDR2 YNNKEL come from the germline V gene (reference sequence). V was clipped by 2 bases and J by 3 bases, with 8 bases between them. CDR3 nucleotide sequence: TGTGCCAGCAGCCAAACAGGATCCAATCAGCCCCAGCATTTT. Encoded protein: CASSQTGSNQPQHF.

The chain combines TRBV19 with TRBJ2-7, with no clear D. This CDR3 is built from 13 residues. V was shortened by 0 bases and J by 0 bases, with 3 bases between the two germline ends. Per germline, CDR1 LNHDA and CDR2 SQIVND (reference sequence). The CDR3 region has the DNA TGTGCCAGTAGTATAGATCACTCCTACGAGCAGTACTTC. As protein: CASSIDHSYEQYF. The whole variable domain, filled in from reference TRBV19 and TRBJ2-7, reads DGGITQSPKYLFRKEGQNVTLSCEQNLNHDAMYWYRQDPGQGLRLIYYSQIVNDFQKGDIAEGYSVSREKKESFPLTVTSAQKNPTAFYLCASSIDHSYEQYFGPGTRLTVT.

The chain recombines TRBV28 with TRBJ1-1, with D tentatively TRBD1 (5 bases). V dropped 3 bases and J dropped 8 bases, with 10 bases sitting between them. CDR3 length equals 12 residues. CDR1 is MDHEN, CDR2 SYDVKM, per germline. CDR3 in amino acids: CASSFPQGEAFF. CDR3 bases: TGTGCCAGCAGTTTCCCTCAGGGCGAAGCTTTCTTT.

This clone has a handful of counts. This sequence joins TRBV7-3 and TRBJ2-5; weak D call: TRBD2 (5 bases). The CDR3 loop spans 13 amino acids. The germline V gene encodes CDR1 SGHTA and CDR2 FQGTGA. The V gene lost 10 bases and the J gene lost 3 bases, with 15 bases spanning the gap. The CDR3 DNA reads as TGTGCCACCGCACGGGGAGCGGAAGAGACCCAGTACTTC. Residues: CATARGAEETQYF.

This clone was observed a few times. The chain joins TRBV27 to TRBJ2-6; unclear D gene. This CDR3 has 15 residues. V lost 5 bases and J 0 bases, leaving 8 bases between the germline ends. Germline V gene data show CDR1 as MNHEY and CDR2 as SMNVEV (reference sequence). The CDR3 loop is CASSPHSSGANVLTF. The CDR3 nucleotides are TGTGCCAGCAGTCCTCACAGCTCTGGGGCCAACGTCCTGACTTTC.

J is TRBJ2-6 and V is TRBV6-2 or TRBV6-3; D may be TRBD1 (6 bases). V was pared by 5 bases and J by 4 bases, with 12 bases between. The CDR3 runs to 15 residues. CDR1 is MNHEY, CDR2 SVGEGT, per germline. Written as DNA, the CDR3 is TGTGCCAGCAGTCGAACAGGGACGGGGGCCAACGTCCTGACTTTC. Translating gives CASSRTGTGANVLTF.

The rearrangement links TRBV19 to TRBJ1-1, with TRBD1 identical over 7 bases. From germline, CDR1 is LNHDA and CDR2 SQIVND (reference sequence). With V trimmed by 7 bases and J by 1 base, 9 bases remained unmatched. The CDR3 loop spans 15 amino acids. In DNA, the CDR3 is TGTGCCAGTAAAACCACAGGGGCGCAGAACACTGAAGCTTTCTTT. This translates into CASKTTGAQNTEAFF.

The chain uses TRBV7-2 and TRBJ2-5; possibly TRBD2 for D (6 bases). Per the germline V gene, CDR1 is SGHTA and CDR2 is FQGNSA. The V end lost 7 bases, the J end lost 7 bases, and 19 bases lay between the germline ends. The length of the CDR3 is 14 residues. The CDR3 DNA sequence: TGTGCCAGCATCCCCCCCGGGACGGGAGCGACCCAGTACTTC. It translates to CASIPPGTGATQYF. Drawing the rest from reference TRBV7-2 and TRBJ2-5, the complete variable domain is GAGVSQSPSNKVTEKGKDVELRCDPISGHTALYWYRQSLGQGLEFLIYFQGNSAPDKSGLPSDRFSAERTGGSVSTLTIQRTQQEDSAVYLCASIPPGTGATQYFGPGTRLLVL.

The J gene is TRBJ2-7, the V gene TRBV21-1; the table gives TRBD1 as D, unverified against the DNA. TRBV21-1 is described as a pseudogene. The CDR3 spans 14 residues. This chain's CDR3 is CASSARDYSYEQYF. The CDR3 bases are TGTGCCAGCAGCGCCAGGGATTACTCCTACGAGCAGTACTTC.

This chain uses TRBV19 with TRBJ2-3; 10 bases map to TRBD2. Germline values: CDR1 LNHDA, CDR2 SQIVND (reference sequence). The CDR3 length is 16 residues. With 5 bases clipped from V and 2 bases from J, the junction kept 7 bases outside the gene matches. The CDR3 loop reads CASSDQSGRATDTQYF. The CDR3 nucleotides read TGTGCCAGTAGTGACCAGAGCGGGAGGGCCACAGATACGCAGTATTTT.

The CDR3 spells CASSLEANSGANVLTF. For the CDR3, the DNA is TGTGCCAGCAGCTTAGAAGCTAACTCTGGGGCCAACGTCCTGACTTTC. The chain employs TRBV7-2 and TRBJ2-6; D is unresolved. V gave up 1 base and J gave up 0 bases, with 7 bases separating them. There are 16 residues in the CDR3. Germline lookup yields CDR1 SGHTA and CDR2 FQGNSA.

This chain links TRBV27 with TRBJ2-7; D gene ambiguous. The CDR3 totals 14 residues. Germline V gives CDR1 MNHEY, CDR2 SMNVEV (reference sequence). Between the trimmed V and J ends, which lost 9 bases and 5 bases, there was a span of 20 bases. The CDR3 DNA follows: TGTGCCAGTCTCTCTTGGAGCAGAAGCCACGAGCAGTACTTC. Protein sequence: CASLSWSRSHEQYF.

This clone was seen only a few times. The chain combines TRBV7-2 with TRBJ1-1; 10 bases are shared with TRBD1. CDR1 and CDR2 from the germline V gene are SGHTA and FQGNSA. J lost 3 bases, V lost 4 bases, and 5 bases had no gene match. The CDR3 spans 15 residues. The CDR3 DNA follows: TGTGCCAGCAGCTCCGGGACAGGGGTCCACACTGAAGCTTTCTTT. This codes for CASSSGTGVHTEAFF.